These 2 T cell receptor beta chains share one sample of origin, sequenced in a study of tumor-infiltrating lymphocytes in primary liver carcinoma (dated by TCRdb to between 2016 and 2019). Sequencing was carried out with an Illumina HiSeq 2500. A constant-region primer and ProtoScript II reverse transcriptase were used to reverse-transcribe TCRbeta-specific cDNA from roughly 0.55 ug total RNA. Construction of the TCRbeta libraries relied on three nested rounds of multiplex PCR, following a slightly modified ARM-PCR procedure. Each of the first two PCR rounds ran for approximately 9 cycles and used multiplex TRBV1-TRBV30 forward primers together with a Cbeta reverse primer. The public reads were quality trimmed at Q25 with fastp and then assembled into clones with MiXCR by TCRdb, keeping productive beta chains. Each entry merges the rows of one CDR3 protein and shows their most common DNA and genes. This sample lists fewer than 350,000 distinct CDR3 sequences; more than 55% were detected once. Of the sample, roughly 8.9% falls within the top ten clones.

RNA from unsorted whole blood was extracted with TRIzol reagent, and germline DNA was obtained with the DNeasy Blood & Tissue kit. Material: peripheral blood. The receptors originated from a man aged 35 to 55 with primary liver carcinoma and hepatitis B virus infection.

A note on this clonotype: This may arise from a read error, as a much more abundant clone is one base away. This rearrangement joins TRBV7-8 to TRBJ2-2; D is possibly TRBD2 (6 bases). The CDR3 consists of 17 residues. Germline values: CDR1 SGHVS, CDR2 FQNEAQ. Here the CDR3 DNA reads TGTGCCAGCAGTTTAGGGGCACGGGGGAGTTTGACTGTGGAGCTGTTTTTT. This encodes CASSLGARGSLTVELFF.

This clonotype has a count of ten or more. This rearrangement joins TRBV10-3 to TRBJ1-2; 7 bases are shared with TRBD1. The junction had 14 bases not matched to a gene; V was cut back by 10 bases and J by 0 bases. Germline values: CDR1 ENHRY, CDR2 SYGVKD. CDR3 size: 16 residues. The CDR3 DNA reads TGTGCCACCAAAAAGACAGGGCCGGGGGCTAACTATGGCTACACCTTC. Translated, it gives CATKKTGPGANYGYTF.